This entry lists 6 T cell receptor beta chains sequenced from one sample in a study of CD8+ T cells in alopecia areata. Investigators isolated RNA and reverse transcribed it into cDNA to act as the sequencing template. Generated by immunoSEQ multiplex PCR, the TCRdb table keeps only in-frame clones and is missing some. The profile covers around 100,000 clones, none occurring a single time. Sequenced sample: lesional skin. These receptor sequences come from a C3H/HeJ mouse with alopecia areata. Mice of this strain are of MHC haplotype H2-k.

This clone was found many times. Each gene name is a mouse one. The DNA ends 4 residues before the CDR3 does, and the rest of the CDR3 is filled in from the germline J gene. Other DNA sequences in this sample translate to the same CDR3. The chain has TRBV13-3 and TRBJ2-1, with D unclear. V gave up 5 bases and J gave up 1 base, with 7 bases separating them. This CDR3 spans 13 amino acids. CDR1 NNHDY and CDR2 SYVADS come from the germline V gene. This CDR3 is CASSLLNYAEQFF. The DNA read from the CDR3 is TGTGCCAGCAGCCTCCTCAACTATGCT.

Notes on this clone: These gene names are mouse names. The read terminates 4 residues before the CDR3 end, so the remaining end is supplied by the germline J gene. The chain combines TRBV1 with TRBJ1-4; perhaps TRBD1 as D (6 bases). The CDR3 extends over 16 amino acids. In germline, CDR1 is NSQYPW, CDR2 LRSPGD (reference sequence). Trimming stripped 1 base from V and 4 bases from J, with 13 bases between. The CDR3 DNA, read in part, is TGCACCTGCAGTGCAGTTGGGCGGGACATCAACGAA. Translating gives CTCSAVGRDINE. The CDR3 in full is CTCSAVGRDINERLFF.

Points on this clone: Here the gene names and germline are mouse. The CDR3 end lies 4 residues beyond the end of the read and is filled in from the germline J gene. This sequence joins TRBV13-3 and TRBJ2-7; 11 nucleotides match TRBD1. With 7 bases clipped from V and 3 bases from J, the junction kept 9 bases outside the gene matches. Germline lookup yields CDR1 NNHDY and CDR2 SYVADS. The CDR3 is 15 residues long. CDR3 bases read: TGTGCCAGCGCTCGATCCGGGACAGGGGGCTAT. Protein: CASARSGTGGY. The whole CDR3 region reads CASARSGTGGYEQYF.

This clone was counted only a few times. Genes here carry mouse names. The read gets to within 4 residues of the CDR3 end, and the germline J gene fills in the rest. The chain links TRBV1 to TRBJ2-1; TRBD1 is a possible D gene (5 bases). Germline V gives CDR1 NSQYPW, CDR2 LRSPGD (reference sequence). Trimming took off 5 bases at V and 6 bases at J, with 14 bases between the two ends. CDR3 length: 14 residues. The DNA read from the CDR3 is TGCACCTGCAGTCCCTCCAGGGTGGGTGCT. Its protein product is CTCSPSRVGA. The whole CDR3 region reads CTCSPSRVGAEQFF.

In its sample, this clone was seen a few times. Mouse gene names and germline throughout. The read gets to within 4 residues of the CDR3 end, and the germline J gene fills in the rest. V gene TRBV13-3 combines with J gene TRBJ2-2; 8 bases are shared with TRBD2. The length of the CDR3 is 14 residues. Germline V gives CDR1 NNHDY, CDR2 SYVADS. V lost 9 bases to trimming and J lost 0 bases; unmatched junction nucleotides: 4. The sequenced CDR3 bases are TGTGCCACTGACTGGGGTGCAAACACCGGG. Translation: CATDWGANTG. The complete CDR3 protein is CATDWGANTGQLYF.

There are a few counts of this clone. Gene names and germline match the mouse. The read halts 4 residues ahead of the CDR3 end, with the missing end drawn from the germline J gene. The chain carries TRBV13-3 and TRBJ1-1, with D perhaps TRBD1 (6 bases). CDR1 is NNHDY and CDR2 is SYVADS in the germline V gene. V lost 4 bases to trimming and J lost 0 bases, with 10 bases between them. The CDR3 loop spans 14 amino acids. The sequenced part of the CDR3 DNA is TGTGCCAGCAGTCCTCAGGGGTCAAACACA. This translates into CASSPQGSNT. The CDR3, in full, reads CASSPQGSNTEVFF.